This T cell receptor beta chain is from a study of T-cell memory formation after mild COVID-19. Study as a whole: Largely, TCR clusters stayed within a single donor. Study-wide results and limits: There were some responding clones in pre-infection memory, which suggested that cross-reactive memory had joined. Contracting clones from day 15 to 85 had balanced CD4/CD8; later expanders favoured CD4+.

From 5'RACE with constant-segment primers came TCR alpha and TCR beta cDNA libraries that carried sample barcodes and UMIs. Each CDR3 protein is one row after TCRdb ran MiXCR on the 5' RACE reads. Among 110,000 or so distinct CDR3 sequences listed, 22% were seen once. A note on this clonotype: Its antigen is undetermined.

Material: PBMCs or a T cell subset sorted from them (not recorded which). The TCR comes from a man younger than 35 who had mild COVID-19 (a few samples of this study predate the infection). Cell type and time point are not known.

The CDR3 coding sequence is TGCGCCAGCAGTCATGGGGATTCACCCCTCCACTTT. This encodes CASSHGDSPLHF. The rearrangement joins TRBV23-1 to TRBJ1-6; D unclear. TRBV23-1 is an ORF, and what it does is uncertain. Trimming took 3 bases from V and 8 from J, leaving 5 bases between them. The CDR3 totals 12 residues.